Below, 21 T cell receptor beta chains from the same sample are listed, as sequenced in a study of CD8+ T cells in alopecia areata. Lesional scalp tissue (obtained by punch biopsy) and peripheral blood were collected from alopecia areata patients. Once RNA had been extracted, it was reverse transcribed into cDNA to act as the sequencing template. The repertoire was sequenced with immunoSEQ multiplex PCR; TCRdb's copy has only in-frame clones and lacks some. The sample has roughly 20,000 clones; 66% are singletons. Sequences were derived from skin, sampled at week 0. The receptors come from a human donor with alopecia areata.

The genes are TRBV5-8 and TRBJ2-3; 12 bases are shared with TRBD2. The germline CDR1 and CDR2 sequences are SGHTS and YDEGEE. Trimming cost V 3 bases and J 2 bases; bases outside gene matches: 4. The CDR3 extends over 16 amino acids. The CDR3 sequence: CASSYGLAGHTDTQYF. CDR3 nucleotide sequence: TGTGCCAGCAGCTACGGACTAGCGGGGCACACAGATACGCAGTATTTT.

The J gene is TRBJ1-2, the V gene TRBV15; D gene ambiguous. This CDR3 contains 15 residues. V was clipped by 0 bases and J by 2 bases, with 10 bases between them. The germline gives CDR1 LNHNV, CDR2 YYDKDF (reference sequence). The CDR3 nucleotides read TGTGCCACCAGCAGAGATCCGGCGGAGAACTATGGCTACACCTTC. This codes for CATSRDPAENYGYTF.

The chain employs TRBV5-1 and TRBJ1-2, with a weak D call TRBD1 (5 bases). Trimming left V 5 bases short and J 0 bases short, with 11 bases between. CDR3 length: 14 amino acids. CDR1 is SGHRS and CDR2 is YFSETQ in the germline V gene. The CDR3 nucleotides read TGCGCCAGCAGACGGGACGGAGCTAACTATGGCTACACCTTC. This gives the protein CASRRDGANYGYTF.

The chain uses TRBV7-9 and TRBJ2-1; a possible D gene is TRBD1 (7 bases). This CDR3 contains 17 residues. Trimming took off 0 bases at V and 7 bases at J, with 19 bases between the two ends. Germline CDR1 is SEHNR and CDR2 is FQNEAQ (reference sequence). CDR3 bases: TGTGCCAGCAGCTTAGCGCTGGCAGGGGGGCGTTTGAATGAGCAGTTCTTC. Translation gives CASSLALAGGRLNEQFF.

The V call is TRBV6-5, the J call TRBJ2-1, with D unclear. Trimming left V 0 bases short and J 7 bases short, with 7 bases between. CDR1 and CDR2 (germline): MNHEY, SVGAGI. The CDR3 is 13 residues long. The CDR3 is CASSYSGSNEQFF. In nucleotides, the CDR3 is TGTGCCAGCAGTTACTCGGGTAGTAATGAGCAGTTCTTC.

The rearrangement uses TRBV4-2 and TRBJ2-7; D ambiguous. The CDR3 length is 14 residues. Trimming took 0 bases from V and 1 from J, leaving 7 bases between them. Germline V CDR1 and CDR2: LGHNA, YNFKEQ. CDR3 coding DNA: TGTGCCAGCAGCCAAGATGGAGCTTCCTACGAGCAGTACTTC. The encoded protein is CASSQDGASYEQYF.

The CDR3 here is CASSSGQGASEQYF. The CDR3 nucleotides read TGTGCCAGCAGTTCGGGACAGGGGGCGAGCGAGCAGTACTTC. The rearrangement links TRBV27 to TRBJ2-7; TRBD1 matches at 12 bases. CDR3 length: 14 amino acids. Germline V gene data show CDR1 as MNHEY and CDR2 as SMNVEV (reference sequence). Losses at the gene ends were 4 bases for V and 6 bases for J; bases not matched to a gene: 4.

The chain is built from TRBV28 and TRBJ2-1; tentatively, D is TRBD2 (5 bases). Germline V CDR1 and CDR2: MDHEN, SYDVKM. This CDR3 is built from 14 residues. V lost 5 bases, J lost 1 base, and 9 bases lay in between. CDR3 protein: CASSPQRSYNEQFF. For the CDR3, the DNA is TGTGCCAGCAGTCCACAGCGGTCCTACAATGAGCAGTTCTTC.

The V and J genes are TRBV7-8 and TRBJ2-7; no definite D call. V dropped 5 bases and J dropped 5 bases, with 13 bases sitting between them. Germline CDR1 is SGHVS and CDR2 is FQNEAQ. The CDR3 is 13 amino acids. The CDR3 spells CASSPTHRDEQYF. The CDR3 DNA sequence: TGTGCCAGCAGCCCTACCCATAGGGACGAGCAGTACTTC.

The table lists this clone with a few counts. The rearrangement uses TRBV2 and TRBJ2-3, with 11 bases aligning to TRBD2. V shed 1 base, J shed 4 bases, and the junction held 7 bases outside the gene matches. The CDR3 contains 17 residues. CDR1 is SNHLY, CDR2 FYNNEI, per germline. The CDR3 spells CASSEVSLAGVADTQYF. The CDR3 DNA reads TGTGCCAGCAGTGAAGTGTCACTAGCGGGGGTGGCAGATACGCAGTATTTT. Filled out from reference TRBV2 and TRBJ2-3, the complete variable domain reads EPEVTQTPSHQVTQMGQEVILRCVPISNHLYFYWYRQILGQKVEFLVSFYNNEISEKSEIFDDQFSVERPDGSNFTLKIRSTKLEDSAMYFCASSEVSLAGVADTQYFGPGTRLTVL.

This clone was detected only once. CDR3 region: CASSRGLAIETQYF. For the CDR3, the DNA is TGTGCCAGCAGCCGGGGACTAGCAATAGAGACCCAGTACTTC. The chain couples TRBV6-5 to TRBJ2-5, with 9 bases fitting TRBD2. The CDR3 length is 14 residues. Germline trimming cut 6 bases from V and 4 bases from J; bases unmatched to any gene: 6. In germline, CDR1 is MNHEY, CDR2 SVGAGI.

The chain employs TRBV27 and TRBJ1-5; 8 nucleotides agree with TRBD1. The V segment lost 5 bases and the J segment 3 bases; nucleotides outside the gene matches: 9. This CDR3 comprises 16 residues. Germline CDR1 and CDR2: MNHEY and SMNVEV (reference sequence). Here the CDR3 DNA reads TGTGCCAGCAGTACGGTGACAGGGGCGGCCAATCAGCCCCAGCATTTT. Encoded protein: CASSTVTGAANQPQHF.

The chain joins TRBV11-1 to TRBJ2-1, with D unresolved. Trimming removed 3 bases at V and 6 bases at J, with 9 bases between. Germline V lookup: CDR1 SGHAT, CDR2 FQDESV (reference sequence). This CDR3 contains 13 residues. The CDR3 nucleotides are TGTGCCAGCAGCTTCTCGGCCTCCAATGAGCAGTTCTTC. Residues: CASSFSASNEQFF.

The chain uses TRBV7-2 and TRBJ1-5; D gene unclear. The V end was cut by 5 bases, the J end by 0 bases, with 17 bases between. The germline V gene has CDR1 SGHTA and CDR2 FQGNSA. This CDR3 has 17 residues. CDR3 in DNA: TGTGCCAGCAGCCGGAACCAGTTGGGAAATAGCAATCAGCCCCAGCATTTT. Protein product: CASSRNQLGNSNQPQHF.

J is TRBJ2-4 and V is TRBV2, with D perhaps TRBD2 (6 bases). The CDR3 consists of 17 residues. Germline V gives CDR1 SNHLY, CDR2 FYNNEI. Trimming removed 5 bases from V and 0 bases from J, with 17 bases in between. This CDR3 is CASSQHGGILAKNIQYF. The CDR3 bases are TGTGCCAGCAGTCAGCATGGAGGGATCCTAGCCAAAAACATTCAGTACTTC.

The J gene is TRBJ1-1, the V gene TRBV25-1, with 9 bases lining up with TRBD1. J lost 5 bases, V lost 2 bases, and 3 bases had no gene match. The germline gives CDR1 MGHDK, CDR2 SYGVNS. CDR3 length equals 14 residues. CDR3 coding DNA: TGTGCCAGCAGTGAAGCCGGGACAGGGACTGAAGCTTTCTTT. It codes for CASSEAGTGTEAFF.

The chain recombines TRBV6-5 with TRBJ2-5; 9 nucleotides align to TRBD1. Germline trimming cut 7 bases from V and 1 base from J; bases unmatched to any gene: 7. The CDR3 extends over 15 amino acids. CDR1 and CDR2 (germline): MNHEY, SVGAGI. The DNA for the CDR3 is TGTGCCAGCAAATGGACAGGGGCGCTCCAAGAGACCCAGTACTTC. Amino acid sequence: CASKWTGALQETQYF.

The chain uses TRBV19 and TRBJ1-1; tentatively, D is TRBD1 (6 bases). The germline V gene encodes CDR1 LNHDA and CDR2 SQIVND (reference sequence). Trimming removed 1 base from V and 4 bases from J, with 7 bases in between. CDR3 size: 13 residues. In DNA form, the CDR3 reads TGTGCCAGTAGTATAGCAGGGGTCACTGAAGCTTTCTTT. Its translation: CASSIAGVTEAFF.

The chain couples TRBV18 to TRBJ2-1, with 9 bases fitting TRBD2. Germline V CDR1 and CDR2: KGHSH, LQKENI. J gave up 4 bases and V 0 bases, and 1 base lay outside the gene matches. The CDR3 is 15 residues long. The CDR3 nucleotides read TGTGCCAGCTCACCACCGGGACTAGCTTACAATGAGCAGTTCTTC. It encodes CASSPPGLAYNEQFF.

Concerning this clone itself: At one boundary the junction diverges from the germline segment, which might be a read error. The same CDR3 also results from other DNA sequences found in this sample. V usage is TRBV15 and J usage is TRBJ2-5; 8 bases line up with TRBD2. The CDR3 runs 17 residues. Germline V gene sequence: CDR1 LNHNV, CDR2 YYDKDF (reference sequence). CDR3 in DNA: TGCGCCACCAGCAGAGGGGATCCGGGGGGGCCGTCAGAGACCCAGTACTTC. Its translation is CATSRGDPGGPSETQYF.

This chain links TRBV14 with TRBJ1-1, with D unresolved. The V and J ends lost 1 base and 0 bases respectively, with 12 bases between them. Germline assignment: CDR1 SGHDN and CDR2 FVKESK. The CDR3 is 16 residues long. CDR3 sequence reads: CASSQGKFDLNTEAFF. The CDR3, as DNA: TGTGCCAGCAGCCAAGGAAAGTTTGACCTGAACACTGAAGCTTTCTTT.